This T cell receptor (beta chain) is from a study of CD8 T cells in Susac syndrome. Study-wide points: The study conceded that relatively few individuals underwent its TCR sequencing and HLA analysis.

This CDR3 comprises 14 residues. V shed 8 bases and J shed 2 bases, with 13 bases lying between them. CDR1 and CDR2 (germline): PRHDT, FYEKMQ (reference sequence). Sequencing of TCR beta, carried out with a high-throughput approach, was applied to CD8+ and CD4+ T cells from the blood. Random hexamers were used to reverse transcribe an amount of about 0.45 to 1 ug RNA. immunoSEQ multiplex PCR amplified TCR beta CDR3 across 54 Vbeta, 13 Jbeta. One entry per CDR3 protein, called by TCRdb with MiXCR from the immunoSEQ multiplex PCR reads. The sample lists 55,000 to 70,000 distinct CDR3 sequences; 95% were seen once. This clonotype was detected once. Its antigen remains unknown.

The sequencing sample was made of CD8+ T cells from PBMCs. This receptor was taken from a human donor in good health. V and J are TRBV13 and TRBJ1-5, with D possibly TRBD1 on 5 matching bases. The DNA for the CDR3 is TGTGCCAGCTCGAGGGGTGAGGGCAATCAGCCCCAGCATTTT. This translates into CASSRGEGNQPQHF.